Below, 16 T cell receptor beta chains from the same sample are listed, as sequenced in a study of shared clonotypes between healthy human individuals. CD45RO-negative cells were positively selected for CCR7, leaving out terminally differentiated effector memory CD45RA+ cells. The data were produced by immunoSEQ multiplex PCR, yet TCRdb's version contains in-frame clones alone and is incomplete. The table has approximately 740,000 clones, around 93% seen once. The material sequenced was naive CD8+ T cells sorted from blood. These receptors were taken from a man in his thirties or forties in good health.

This clone was observed once. J is TRBJ2-7 and V is TRBV6-5; D is unclear. Between the trimmed V and J ends, which lost 2 bases and 3 bases, there was a span of 11 bases. This CDR3 is 14 amino acids long. Germline V gene sequence: CDR1 MNHEY, CDR2 SVGAGI. The CDR3 DNA reads TGTGCCAGCAGTTACGTGGGTCCCGGCTACGAGCAGTACTTC. Amino acids: CASSYVGPGYEQYF.

CDR3 amino acids: CASSFNGGDRTAYNEQFF. In DNA, the CDR3 is TGTGCCAGCAGCTTCAACGGGGGCGATAGGACAGCCTACAATGAGCAGTTCTTC. The V gene is TRBV7-9, the J gene TRBJ2-1; the D gene could be TRBD1 or TRBD2 (6 bases each). The germline gives CDR1 SEHNR, CDR2 FQNEAQ (reference sequence). The V and J ends lost 3 bases and 2 bases respectively, with 20 bases between them. The CDR3 has 18 residues. The full variable domain, rest sourced from reference TRBV7-9 and TRBJ2-1, is DTGVSQNPRHKITKRGQNVTFRCDPISEHNRLYWYRQTLGQGPEFLTYFQNEAQLEKSRLLSDRFSAERPKGSFSTLEIQRTEQGDSAMYLCASSFNGGDRTAYNEQFFGPGTRLTVL.

The V and J genes are TRBV7-2 and TRBJ2-5; D is unresolved. CDR3 length: 13 residues. CDR1 and CDR2 from the germline V gene are SGHTA and FQGNSA. The V end was cut by 5 bases, the J end by 8 bases, with 15 bases between. CDR3 protein: CASSLSPVDTQYF. The CDR3 region has the DNA TGTGCCAGCAGCCTATCACCAGTGGATACCCAGTACTTC.

The chain carries TRBV27 and TRBJ2-7; tentatively, D is TRBD1 or TRBD2 (5 bases each). V was shortened by 3 bases and J by 2 bases, with 17 bases between the two germline ends. The CDR3 spans 16 residues. Germline CDR1 and CDR2: MNHEY and SMNVEV (reference sequence). The CDR3 DNA sequence: TGTGCCAGCAGTTTGTTAGGGACGTTAGGAACCTACGAGCAGTACTTC. Its protein product is CASSLLGTLGTYEQYF.

As to this clone: Other DNA variants within this sample encode the same CDR3. This sequence joins TRBV6-5 and TRBJ2-7; 13 bases match TRBD2. The CDR3 length is 14 residues. The trim removed 6 bases at V and 2 bases at J, leaving 1 base unmatched. CDR1 and CDR2 (germline): MNHEY, SVGAGI. CDR3 bases: TGTGCCAGCAGAGGACTAGCGGGGGCCTACGAGCAGTACTTC. This translates into CASRGLAGAYEQYF.

This rearrangement joins TRBV28 to TRBJ2-7, with D tentatively TRBD1 (5 bases). Looked up from germline, CDR1 is MDHEN and CDR2 is SYDVKM. V lost 3 bases and J 2 bases, leaving 14 bases between the germline ends. The CDR3 has 15 amino acids. The CDR3 here is CASSFSVTRAYEQYF. The DNA of the CDR3 is TGTGCCAGCAGTTTTTCTGTCACCAGGGCCTACGAGCAGTACTTC.

The J gene is TRBJ2-7, the V gene TRBV6-1; D unclear. Germline CDR1 MNHNS, CDR2 SASEGT. V was pared by 6 bases and J by 1 base, with 7 bases between. The CDR3 is 12 amino acids. CDR3 loop: CASRGRSYEQYF. The CDR3 coding sequence is TGTGCCAGCAGGGGCAGATCCTACGAGCAGTACTTC.

The chain recombines TRBV5-6 with TRBJ2-1; TRBD2 aligns across 12 bases. V shed 4 bases, J shed 0 bases, and the junction held 2 bases outside the gene matches. There are 16 residues in the CDR3. Germline V gene sequence: CDR1 SGHDT, CDR2 YYEEEE. The CDR3 loop is CASSLAGGSSYNEQFF. The CDR3 bases are TGTGCCAGCAGCCTAGCGGGAGGGTCCTCCTACAATGAGCAGTTCTTC.

The gene calls are TRBV18 and TRBJ1-2; D might be TRBD1 (5 bases). The V end was cut by 3 bases, the J end by 3 bases, with 17 bases between. Germline V gene lookup returns CDR1 KGHSH and CDR2 LQKENI. CDR3 length equals 16 residues. CDR3 nucleotides: TGTGCCAGCTCACCTACCCCCCAGACAGCCCACTATGGCTACACCTTC. Protein: CASSPTPQTAHYGYTF. The whole variable domain, remainder taken from reference TRBV18 and TRBJ1-2, is NAGVMQNPRHLVRRRGQEARLRCSPMKGHSHVYWYRQLPEEGLKFMVYLQKENIIDESGMPKERFSAEFPKEGPSILRIQQVVRGDSAAYFCASSPTPQTAHYGYTFGSGTRLTVV.

This rearrangement joins TRBV5-1 to TRBJ2-1; 14 positions agree with TRBD2. The V gene's germline CDR1 is SGHRS and CDR2 YFSETQ. This CDR3 region has 16 residues. Trimming took 4 bases from V and 8 from J; bases not matched to a gene: 8. The CDR3 coding sequence is TGCGCCAGCAGCCACCCGACTAGCGGGAGGGTTTATGAGCAGTTCTTC. The encoded protein is CASSHPTSGRVYEQFF. Full variable domain (rest looked up from reference TRBV5-1 and TRBJ2-1): KAGVTQTPRYLIKTRGQQVTLSCSPISGHRSVSWYQQTPGQGLQFLFEYFSETQRNKGNFPGRFSGRQFSNSRSEMNVSTLELGDSALYLCASSHPTSGRVYEQFFGPGTRLTVL.

The chain uses TRBV5-1 and TRBJ2-2; no clear D. The CDR3 spans 12 residues. Trimming took off 0 bases at V and 7 bases at J, with 4 bases between the two ends. The germline V gene encodes CDR1 SGHRS and CDR2 YFSETQ. The CDR3 is CASSLGDGELFF. The CDR3 DNA sequence: TGCGCCAGCAGCTTGGGGGACGGGGAGCTGTTTTTT.

The sample holds a few counts of this clone. The J gene is TRBJ2-7, the V gene TRBV27; 8 bases fit TRBD2. V lost 10 bases to trimming and J lost 1 base; unmatched junction nucleotides: 9. The CDR3 runs 14 residues. CDR1 is MNHEY and CDR2 is SMNVEV in the germline V gene (reference sequence). The CDR3 DNA reads TGTGCCACTTACGCGGGGGGAGCTTCCTACGAGCAGTACTTC. Amino acid sequence: CATYAGGASYEQYF.

The chain joins TRBV9 to TRBJ2-1; 9 nucleotides align to TRBD2. Germline V lookup: CDR1 SGDLS, CDR2 YYNGEE. V dropped 2 bases and J dropped 0; count of bases not matched to a gene: 27. This CDR3 spans 24 amino acids. CDR3 sequence reads: CASSVSPGPHSGSGPFSSYNEQFF. The CDR3 bases are TGTGCCAGCAGCGTTAGCCCCGGACCCCATAGCGGGAGTGGGCCCTTTAGCTCCTACAATGAGCAGTTCTTC.

This chain joins TRBV19 and TRBJ2-1; D uncertain. Germline CDR1 LNHDA, CDR2 SQIVND (reference sequence). The CDR3 runs to 15 residues. Trimming left V 6 bases short and J 0 bases short, with 12 bases between. CDR3 sequence: CASSRSIGSYNEQFF. The CDR3 DNA sequence: TGTGCCAGTAGCCGTTCGATCGGCTCCTACAATGAGCAGTTCTTC.

The chain combines TRBV10-3 with TRBJ2-1; D possibly corresponds to TRBD2 (5 bases). V lost 0 bases, J lost 10 bases, and 10 bases lay in between. The CDR3 extends over 13 amino acids. Germline CDR1 is ENHRY and CDR2 is SYGVKD. CDR3 loop: CAISESGVEEQFF. The CDR3 DNA follows: TGTGCCATCAGTGAGTCCGGGGTAGAGGAGCAGTTCTTC.

The chain uses TRBV5-7 and TRBJ2-7, with D hard to call. Being an ORF, TRBV5-7 has a function that is uncertain. There are 13 residues in the CDR3. Trimming took off 2 bases at V and 4 bases at J, with 10 bases between the two ends. CDR3: CASSFIEEYEQYF. In DNA, the CDR3 is TGTGCCAGCAGCTTCATAGAGGAGTACGAGCAGTACTTC.